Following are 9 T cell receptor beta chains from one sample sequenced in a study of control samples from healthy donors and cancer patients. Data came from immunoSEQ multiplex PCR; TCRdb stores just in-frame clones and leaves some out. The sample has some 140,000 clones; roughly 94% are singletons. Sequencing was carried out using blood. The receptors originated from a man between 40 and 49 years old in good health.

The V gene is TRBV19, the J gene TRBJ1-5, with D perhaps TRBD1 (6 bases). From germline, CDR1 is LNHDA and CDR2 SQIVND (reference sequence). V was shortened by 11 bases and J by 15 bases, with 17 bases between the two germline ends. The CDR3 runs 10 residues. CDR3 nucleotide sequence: TGTGCCCAAGGGGGGCCCGGGAGGCATTTT. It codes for CAQGGPGRHF.

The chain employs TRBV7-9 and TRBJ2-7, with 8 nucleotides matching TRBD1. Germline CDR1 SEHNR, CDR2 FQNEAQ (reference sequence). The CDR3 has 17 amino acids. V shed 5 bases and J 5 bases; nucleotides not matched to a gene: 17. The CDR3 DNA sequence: TGTGCCAGCAGCCCCCTTTACCCGGGACAGGCTAGAAACGAGCAGTACTTC. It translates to CASSPLYPGQARNEQYF.

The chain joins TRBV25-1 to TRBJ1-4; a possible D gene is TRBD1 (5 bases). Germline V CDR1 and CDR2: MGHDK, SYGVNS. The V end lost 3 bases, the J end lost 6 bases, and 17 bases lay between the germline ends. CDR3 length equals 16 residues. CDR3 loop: CASSELGTGWDEKLFF. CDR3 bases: TGTGCCAGCAGTGAGCTGGGGACGGGCTGGGATGAAAAACTGTTTTTT.

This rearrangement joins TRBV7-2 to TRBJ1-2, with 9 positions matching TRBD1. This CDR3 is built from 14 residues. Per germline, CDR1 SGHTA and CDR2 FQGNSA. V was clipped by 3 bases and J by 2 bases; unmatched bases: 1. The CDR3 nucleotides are TGTGCCAGCAGCTTTACAGGGGGCAACTATGGCTACACCTTC. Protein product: CASSFTGGNYGYTF.

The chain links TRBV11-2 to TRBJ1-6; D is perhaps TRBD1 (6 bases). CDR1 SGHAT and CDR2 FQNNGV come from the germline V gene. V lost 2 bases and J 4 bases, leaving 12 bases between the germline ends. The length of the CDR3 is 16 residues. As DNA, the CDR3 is TGTGCCAGCAGCTTAACAACAGGGACATATAATTCACCCCTCCACTTT. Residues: CASSLTTGTYNSPLHF.

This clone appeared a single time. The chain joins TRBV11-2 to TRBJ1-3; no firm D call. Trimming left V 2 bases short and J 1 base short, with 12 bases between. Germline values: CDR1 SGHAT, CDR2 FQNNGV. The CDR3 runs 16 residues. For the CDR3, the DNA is TGTGCCAGCAGCTTACTCGGGTCGTTATCTGGAAACACCATATATTTT. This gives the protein CASSLLGSLSGNTIYF.

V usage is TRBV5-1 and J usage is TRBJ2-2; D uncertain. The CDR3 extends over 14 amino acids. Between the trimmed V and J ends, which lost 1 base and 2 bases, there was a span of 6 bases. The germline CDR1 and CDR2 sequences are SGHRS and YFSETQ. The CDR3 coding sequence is TGCGCCAGCAGCTTGTCACAAAACACCGGGGAGCTGTTTTTT. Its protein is CASSLSQNTGELFF.

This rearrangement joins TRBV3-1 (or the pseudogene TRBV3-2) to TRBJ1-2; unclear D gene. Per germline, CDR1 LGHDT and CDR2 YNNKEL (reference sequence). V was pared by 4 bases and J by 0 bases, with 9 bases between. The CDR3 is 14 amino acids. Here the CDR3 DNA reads TGTGCCAGCAGCCTACGGAGTTCTAACTATGGCTACACCTTC. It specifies CASSLRSSNYGYTF.

The DNA for the CDR3 is TGTGCCAGCAGTTTCGGTTTCCGGGGGGCCGACCTTAAGGCTTTCTTT. It translates to CASSFGFRGADLKAFF. The J gene is TRBJ1-1, the V gene TRBV28; D possibly corresponds to TRBD1 (6 bases). CDR3 size: 16 residues. The germline gives CDR1 MDHEN, CDR2 SYDVKM. Between the trimmed V and J ends, which lost 3 bases and 11 bases, there was a span of 25 bases.